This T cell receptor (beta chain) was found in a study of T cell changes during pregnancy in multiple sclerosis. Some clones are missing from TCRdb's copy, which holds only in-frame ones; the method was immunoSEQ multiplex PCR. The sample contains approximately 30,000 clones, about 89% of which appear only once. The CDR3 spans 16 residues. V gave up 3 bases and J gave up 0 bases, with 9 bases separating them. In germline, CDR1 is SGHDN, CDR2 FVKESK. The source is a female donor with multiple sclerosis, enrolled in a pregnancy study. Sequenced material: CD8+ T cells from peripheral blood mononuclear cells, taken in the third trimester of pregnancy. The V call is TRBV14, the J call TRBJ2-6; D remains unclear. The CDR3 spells CASSQWASSGANVLTF. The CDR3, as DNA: TGTGCCAGCAGCCAGTGGGCCAGCTCTGGGGCCAACGTCCTGACTTTC.